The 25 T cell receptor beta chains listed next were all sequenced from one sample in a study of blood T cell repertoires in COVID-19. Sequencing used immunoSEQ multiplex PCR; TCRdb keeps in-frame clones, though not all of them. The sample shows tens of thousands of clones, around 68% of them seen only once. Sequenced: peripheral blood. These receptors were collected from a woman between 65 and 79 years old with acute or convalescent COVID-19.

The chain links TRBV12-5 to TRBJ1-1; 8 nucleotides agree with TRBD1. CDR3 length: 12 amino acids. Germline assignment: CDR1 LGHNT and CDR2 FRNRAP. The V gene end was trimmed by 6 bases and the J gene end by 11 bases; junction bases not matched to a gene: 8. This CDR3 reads CASGAGDRGAFF. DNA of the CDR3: TGTGCTAGTGGAGCGGGCGACAGGGGCGCTTTCTTT.

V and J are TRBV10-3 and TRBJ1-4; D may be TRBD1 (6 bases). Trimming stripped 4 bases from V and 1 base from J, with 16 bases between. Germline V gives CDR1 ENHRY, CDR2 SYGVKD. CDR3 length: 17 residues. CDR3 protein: CAISARRGGQTNEKLFF. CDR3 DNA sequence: TGTGCCATCAGTGCCCGCCGGGGGGGGCAAACTAATGAAAAACTGTTTTTT.

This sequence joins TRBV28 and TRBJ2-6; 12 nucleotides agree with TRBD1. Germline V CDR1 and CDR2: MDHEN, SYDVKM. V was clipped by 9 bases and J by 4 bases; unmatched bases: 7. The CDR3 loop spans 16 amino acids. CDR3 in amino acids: CASGTGGAEGANVLTF. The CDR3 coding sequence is TGTGCCAGTGGGACAGGGGGCGCGGAAGGGGCCAACGTCCTGACTTTC.

CDR3: CASSLGTEDGYTF. The CDR3 DNA sequence: TGTGCCAGCAGTTTGGGGACAGAAGATGGCTACACCTTC. V usage is TRBV12-3 or TRBV12-4 and J usage is TRBJ1-2; 7 bases line up with TRBD1. The CDR3 is made up of 13 amino acids. V gave up 3 bases and J gave up 6 bases; unmatched junction bases: 4.

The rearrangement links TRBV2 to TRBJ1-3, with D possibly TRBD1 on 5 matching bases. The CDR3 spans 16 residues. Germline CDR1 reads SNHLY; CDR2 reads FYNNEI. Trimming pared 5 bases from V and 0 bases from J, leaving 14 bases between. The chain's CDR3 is CASSPDAGFSGNTIYF. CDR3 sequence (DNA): TGTGCCAGCAGTCCCGACGCAGGGTTCTCTGGAAACACCATATATTTT.

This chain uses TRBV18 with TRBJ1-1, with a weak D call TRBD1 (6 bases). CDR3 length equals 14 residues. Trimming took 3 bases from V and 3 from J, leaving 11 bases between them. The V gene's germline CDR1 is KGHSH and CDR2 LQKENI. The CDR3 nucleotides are TGTGCCAGCTCACCGTTAACAGGGTACACTGAAGCTTTCTTT. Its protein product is CASSPLTGYTEAFF.

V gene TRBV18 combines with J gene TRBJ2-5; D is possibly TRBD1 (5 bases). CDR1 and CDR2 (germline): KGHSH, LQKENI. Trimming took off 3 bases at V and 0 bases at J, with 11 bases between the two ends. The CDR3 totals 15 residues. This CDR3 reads CASSPTQEYQETQYF. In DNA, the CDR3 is TGTGCCAGCTCACCCACACAGGAGTACCAAGAGACCCAGTACTTC.

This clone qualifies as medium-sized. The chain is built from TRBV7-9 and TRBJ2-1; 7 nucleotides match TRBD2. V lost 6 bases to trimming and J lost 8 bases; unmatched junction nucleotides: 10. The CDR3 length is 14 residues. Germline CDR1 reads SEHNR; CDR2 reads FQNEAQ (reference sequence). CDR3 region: CASRPAGRLDEQFF. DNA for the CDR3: TGTGCCAGCAGGCCAGCGGGGCGCCTGGATGAGCAGTTCTTC.

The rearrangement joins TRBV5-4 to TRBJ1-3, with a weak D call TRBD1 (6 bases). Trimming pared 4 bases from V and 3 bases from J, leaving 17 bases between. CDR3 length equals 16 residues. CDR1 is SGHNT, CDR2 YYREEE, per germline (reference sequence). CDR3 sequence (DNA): TGTGCCAGCAGCCAAAAACAGGGACGCGGTGGAAACACCATATATTTT. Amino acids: CASSQKQGRGGNTIYF.

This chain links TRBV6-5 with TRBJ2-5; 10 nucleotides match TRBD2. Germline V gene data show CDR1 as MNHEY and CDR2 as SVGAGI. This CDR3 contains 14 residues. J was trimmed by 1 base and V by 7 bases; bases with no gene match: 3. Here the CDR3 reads CASNQRGGQETQYF. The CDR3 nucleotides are TGTGCCAGCAACCAGCGGGGGGGCCAAGAGACCCAGTACTTC.

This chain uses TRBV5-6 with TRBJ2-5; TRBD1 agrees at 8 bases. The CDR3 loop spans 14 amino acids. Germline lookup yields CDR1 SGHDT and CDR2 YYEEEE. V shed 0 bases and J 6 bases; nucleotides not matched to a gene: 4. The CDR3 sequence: CASSLGGQGKTQYF. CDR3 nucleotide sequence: TGTGCCAGCAGCTTGGGTGGACAGGGTAAGACCCAGTACTTC.

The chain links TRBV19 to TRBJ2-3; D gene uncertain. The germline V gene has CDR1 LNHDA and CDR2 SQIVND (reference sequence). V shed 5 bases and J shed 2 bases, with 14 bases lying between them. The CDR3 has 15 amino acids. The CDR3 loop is CASSLNSAFTDTQYF. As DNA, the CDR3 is TGTGCCAGTAGTCTAAACTCCGCATTCACAGATACGCAGTATTTT.

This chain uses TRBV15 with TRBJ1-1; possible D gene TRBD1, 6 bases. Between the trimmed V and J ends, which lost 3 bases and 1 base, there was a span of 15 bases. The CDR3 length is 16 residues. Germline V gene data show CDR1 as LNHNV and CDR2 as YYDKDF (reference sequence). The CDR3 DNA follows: TGTGCCACCAGCAGCCCCCAGGGGCAGAGGAACACTGAAGCTTTCTTT. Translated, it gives CATSSPQGQRNTEAFF.

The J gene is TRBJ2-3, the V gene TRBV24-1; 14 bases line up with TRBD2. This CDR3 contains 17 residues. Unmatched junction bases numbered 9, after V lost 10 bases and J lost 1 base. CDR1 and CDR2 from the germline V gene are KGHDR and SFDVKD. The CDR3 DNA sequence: TGTGCCACAGAGGGACTAGCGGGAGCGGTTGGCACAGATACGCAGTATTTT. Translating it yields CATEGLAGAVGTDTQYF.

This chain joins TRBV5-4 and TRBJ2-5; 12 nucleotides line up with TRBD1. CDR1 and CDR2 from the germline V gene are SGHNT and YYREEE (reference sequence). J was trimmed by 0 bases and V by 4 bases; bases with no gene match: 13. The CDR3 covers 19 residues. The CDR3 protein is CASSHTGTGGPTYQETQYF. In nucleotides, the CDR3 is TGTGCCAGCAGCCATACCGGGACAGGGGGCCCCACGTACCAAGAGACCCAGTACTTC.

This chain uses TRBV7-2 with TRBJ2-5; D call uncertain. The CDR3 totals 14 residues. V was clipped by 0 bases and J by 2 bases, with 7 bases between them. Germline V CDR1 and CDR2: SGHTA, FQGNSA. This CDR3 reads CASSLAMAQETQYF. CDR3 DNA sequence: TGTGCCAGCAGCTTAGCGATGGCTCAAGAGACCCAGTACTTC.

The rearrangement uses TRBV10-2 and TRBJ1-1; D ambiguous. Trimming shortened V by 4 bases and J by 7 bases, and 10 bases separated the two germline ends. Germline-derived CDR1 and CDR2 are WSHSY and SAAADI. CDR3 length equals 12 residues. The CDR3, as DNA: TGCGCCAGCAGTGCCGCATTCGGTGAAGCTTTCTTT. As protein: CASSAAFGEAFF.

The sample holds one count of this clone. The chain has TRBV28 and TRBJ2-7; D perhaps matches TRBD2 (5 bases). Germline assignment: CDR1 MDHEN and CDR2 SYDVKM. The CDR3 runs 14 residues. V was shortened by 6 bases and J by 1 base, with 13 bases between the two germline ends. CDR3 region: CASSDYWGSYEQYF. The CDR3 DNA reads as TGTGCCAGCAGCGACTACTGGGGTTCCTACGAGCAGTACTTC.

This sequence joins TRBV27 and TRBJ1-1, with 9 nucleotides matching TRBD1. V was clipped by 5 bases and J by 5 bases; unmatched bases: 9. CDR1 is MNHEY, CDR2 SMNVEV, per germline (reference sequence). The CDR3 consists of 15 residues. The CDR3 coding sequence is TGTGCCAGCAGTCCCAGGACAGGGGTTAGAACTGAAGCTTTCTTT. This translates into CASSPRTGVRTEAFF.

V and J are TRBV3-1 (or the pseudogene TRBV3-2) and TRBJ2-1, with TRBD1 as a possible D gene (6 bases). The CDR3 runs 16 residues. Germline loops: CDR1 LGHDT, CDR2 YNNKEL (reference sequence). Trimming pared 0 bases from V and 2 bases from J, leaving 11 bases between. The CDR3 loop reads CASSQDLDRTYNEQFF. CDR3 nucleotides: TGTGCCAGCAGCCAAGATCTGGACAGAACCTACAATGAGCAGTTCTTC.

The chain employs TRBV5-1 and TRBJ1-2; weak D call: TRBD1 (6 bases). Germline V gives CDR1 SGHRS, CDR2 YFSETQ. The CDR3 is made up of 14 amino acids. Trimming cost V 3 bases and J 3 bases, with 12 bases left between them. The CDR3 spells CASSSKTGYYGYTF. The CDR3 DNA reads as TGCGCCAGCAGCTCGAAGACAGGTTACTATGGCTACACCTTC. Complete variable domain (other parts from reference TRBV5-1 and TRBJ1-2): KAGVTQTPRYLIKTRGQQVTLSCSPISGHRSVSWYQQTPGQGLQFLFEYFSETQRNKGNFPGRFSGRQFSNSRSEMNVSTLELGDSALYLCASSSKTGYYGYTFGSGTRLTVV.

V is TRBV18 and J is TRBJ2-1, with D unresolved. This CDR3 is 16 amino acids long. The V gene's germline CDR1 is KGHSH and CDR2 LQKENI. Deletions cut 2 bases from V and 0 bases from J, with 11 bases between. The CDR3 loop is CASSPETPSSYNEQFF. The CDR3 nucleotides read TGTGCCAGCTCACCAGAGACTCCTAGCTCCTACAATGAGCAGTTCTTC.

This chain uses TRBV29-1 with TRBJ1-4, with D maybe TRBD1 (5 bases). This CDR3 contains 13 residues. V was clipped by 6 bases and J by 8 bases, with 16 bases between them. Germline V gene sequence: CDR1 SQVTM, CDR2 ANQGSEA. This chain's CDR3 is CSVAGTGGEKLFF. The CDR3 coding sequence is TGCAGCGTGGCCGGGACTGGTGGGGAAAAACTGTTTTTT.

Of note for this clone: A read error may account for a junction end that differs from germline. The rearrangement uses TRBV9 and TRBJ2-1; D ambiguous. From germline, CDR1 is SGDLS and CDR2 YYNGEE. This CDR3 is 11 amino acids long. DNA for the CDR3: TGTGCCAGCAGCTCCTCCAATGAGCAGTTCTTC. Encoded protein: CASSSSNEQFF.

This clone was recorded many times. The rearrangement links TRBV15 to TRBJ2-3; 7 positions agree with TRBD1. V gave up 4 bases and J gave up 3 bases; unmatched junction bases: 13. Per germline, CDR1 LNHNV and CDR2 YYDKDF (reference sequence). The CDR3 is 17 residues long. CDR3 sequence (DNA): TGTGCCACCAGCAAGGGGGCAGGGAGAATTGATACAGATACGCAGTATTTT. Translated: CATSKGAGRIDTDTQYF. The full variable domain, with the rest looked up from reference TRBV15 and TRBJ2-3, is DAMVIQNPRYQVTQFGKPVTLSCSQTLNHNVMYWYQQKSSQAPKLLFHYYDKDFNNEADTPDNFQSRRPNTSFCFLDIRSPGLGDTAMYLCATSKGAGRIDTDTQYFGPGTRLTVL.